This T cell receptor (beta chain) was obtained from a study of somatic mutations in cytotoxic T cells in rheumatoid arthritis. The assay was immunoSEQ multiplex PCR, and TCRdb's table has in-frame clones only and misses some. The sample records 4,200 or so clones, nearly 90% being singletons. This CDR3 spans 13 amino acids. Trimming left V 4 bases short and J 4 bases short, with 7 bases between. Germline CDR1 reads MNHEY; CDR2 reads SMNVEV (reference sequence). The V call is TRBV27, the J call TRBJ2-2, with D unresolved. Sequenced sample: CD8+ T cells sorted from blood. The sequence derives from a woman aged 70-85 years with rheumatoid arthritis. The CDR3 region is CASSSGGTGELFF. The CDR3 DNA is TGTGCCAGCAGTTCTGGCGGCACCGGGGAGCTGTTTTTT.